This T cell receptor (beta chain) comes out of a study of identifying expanded T cells in peripheral blood. CDR3 size: 16 residues. The V end was cut by 0 bases, the J end by 0 bases, with 9 bases between. Germline V CDR1 and CDR2: MGHRA, YSYEKL. The assay was immunoSEQ multiplex PCR, and TCRdb's table has in-frame clones only and misses some. The repertoire holds about 110,000 clones, with more than 85% as singletons. This TCR was recovered from a person aged 18 to 75 in good health. Sequenced material: blood. The chain combines TRBV4-1 with TRBJ2-1; no clear D. CDR3 loop: CASSQELTRSYNEQFF. In nucleotides, the CDR3 is TGCGCCAGCAGCCAAGAACTCACTCGCTCCTACAATGAGCAGTTCTTC.